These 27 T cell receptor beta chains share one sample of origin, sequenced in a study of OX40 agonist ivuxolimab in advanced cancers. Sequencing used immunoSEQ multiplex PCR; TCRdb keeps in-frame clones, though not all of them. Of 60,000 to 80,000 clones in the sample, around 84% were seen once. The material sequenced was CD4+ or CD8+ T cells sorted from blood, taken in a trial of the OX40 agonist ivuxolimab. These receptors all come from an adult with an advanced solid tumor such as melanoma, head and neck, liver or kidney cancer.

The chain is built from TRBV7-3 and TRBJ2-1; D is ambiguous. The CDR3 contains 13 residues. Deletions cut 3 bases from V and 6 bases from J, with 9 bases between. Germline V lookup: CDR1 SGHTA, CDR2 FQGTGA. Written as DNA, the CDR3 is TGTGCCAGCAGCTTGAACTTGGGCAATGAGCAGTTCTTC. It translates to CASSLNLGNEQFF.

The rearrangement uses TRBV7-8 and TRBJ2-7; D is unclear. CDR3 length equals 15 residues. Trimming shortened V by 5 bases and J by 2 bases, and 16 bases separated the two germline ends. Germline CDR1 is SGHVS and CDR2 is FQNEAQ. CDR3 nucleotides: TGTGCCAGCAGCCTAGGGTCGACGGAACCCTACGAGCAGTACTTC. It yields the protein CASSLGSTEPYEQYF.

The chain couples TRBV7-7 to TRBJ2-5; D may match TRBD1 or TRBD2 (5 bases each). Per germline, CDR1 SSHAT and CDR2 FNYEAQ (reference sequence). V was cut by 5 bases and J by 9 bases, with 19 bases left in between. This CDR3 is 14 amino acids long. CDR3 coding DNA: TGTGCCAGCAGCCCGCAAGAACTCCTGGGGGCCCAGTACTTC. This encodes CASSPQELLGAQYF.

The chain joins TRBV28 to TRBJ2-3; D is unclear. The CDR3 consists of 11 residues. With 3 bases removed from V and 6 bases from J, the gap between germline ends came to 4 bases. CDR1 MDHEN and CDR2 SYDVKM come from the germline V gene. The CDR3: CASSFADTQYF. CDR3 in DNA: TGTGCCAGCAGTTTCGCCGATACGCAGTATTTT.

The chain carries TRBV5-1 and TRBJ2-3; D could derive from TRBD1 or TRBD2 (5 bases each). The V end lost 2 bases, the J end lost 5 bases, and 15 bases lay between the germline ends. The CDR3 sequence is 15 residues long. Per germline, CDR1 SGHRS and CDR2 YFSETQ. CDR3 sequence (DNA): TGCGCCAGCAGCTTTGACGGGGTTGGGGGAGATACGCAGTATTTT. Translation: CASSFDGVGGDTQYF.

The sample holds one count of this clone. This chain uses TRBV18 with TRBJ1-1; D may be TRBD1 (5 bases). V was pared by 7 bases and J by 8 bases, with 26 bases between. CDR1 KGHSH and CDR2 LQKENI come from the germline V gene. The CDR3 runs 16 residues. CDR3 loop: CASFHTLLEPGPEAFF. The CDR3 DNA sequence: TGTGCCAGCTTCCACACCCTTTTGGAGCCGGGGCCGGAAGCTTTCTTT.

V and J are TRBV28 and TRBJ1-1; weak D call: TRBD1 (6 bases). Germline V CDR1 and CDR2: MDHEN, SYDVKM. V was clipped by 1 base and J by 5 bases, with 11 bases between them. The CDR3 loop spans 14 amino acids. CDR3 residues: CASSLSNRVTEAFF. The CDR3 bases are TGTGCCAGCAGTTTATCTAACAGGGTAACTGAAGCTTTCTTT. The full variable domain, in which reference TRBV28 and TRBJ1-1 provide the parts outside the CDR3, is DVKVTQSSRYLVKRTGEKVFLECVQDMDHENMFWYRQDPGLGLRLIYFSYDVKMKEKGDIPEGYSVSREKKERFSLILESASTNQTSMYLCASSLSNRVTEAFFGQGTRLTVV.

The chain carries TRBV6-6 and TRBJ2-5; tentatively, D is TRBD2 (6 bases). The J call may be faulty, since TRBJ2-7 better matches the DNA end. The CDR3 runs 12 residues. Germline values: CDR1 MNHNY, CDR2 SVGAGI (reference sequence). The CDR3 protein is CASSPGLNEQYF. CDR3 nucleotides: TGTGCCAGCAGTCCGGGACTTAACGAGCAGTACTTC.

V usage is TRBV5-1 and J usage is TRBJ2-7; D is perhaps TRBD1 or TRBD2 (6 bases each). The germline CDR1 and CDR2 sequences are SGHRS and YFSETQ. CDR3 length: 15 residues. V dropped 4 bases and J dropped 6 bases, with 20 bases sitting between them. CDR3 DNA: TGCGCCAGCAGCGAAGAACAGACTCGGGGGCTCGAGCAGTACTTC. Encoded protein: CASSEEQTRGLEQYF.

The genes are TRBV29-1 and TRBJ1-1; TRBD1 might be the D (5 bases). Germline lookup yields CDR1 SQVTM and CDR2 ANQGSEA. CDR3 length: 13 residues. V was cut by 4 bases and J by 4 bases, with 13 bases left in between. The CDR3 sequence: CSVGGVEATEAFF. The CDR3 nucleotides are TGCAGCGTTGGAGGGGTGGAGGCCACTGAAGCTTTCTTT.

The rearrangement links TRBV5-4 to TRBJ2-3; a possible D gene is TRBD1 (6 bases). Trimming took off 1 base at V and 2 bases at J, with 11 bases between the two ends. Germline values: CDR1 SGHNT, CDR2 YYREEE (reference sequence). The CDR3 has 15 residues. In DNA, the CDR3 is TGTGCCAGCAGCTTGAGGGGGTCGTCCACAGATACGCAGTATTTT. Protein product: CASSLRGSSTDTQYF.

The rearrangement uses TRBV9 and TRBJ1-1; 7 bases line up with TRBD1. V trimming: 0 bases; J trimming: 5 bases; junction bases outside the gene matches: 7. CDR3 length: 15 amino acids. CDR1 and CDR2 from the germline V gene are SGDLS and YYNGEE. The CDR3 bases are TGTGCCAGCAGCGTAGGAGGGGGCAAAGGAACTGAAGCTTTCTTT. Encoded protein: CASSVGGGKGTEAFF.

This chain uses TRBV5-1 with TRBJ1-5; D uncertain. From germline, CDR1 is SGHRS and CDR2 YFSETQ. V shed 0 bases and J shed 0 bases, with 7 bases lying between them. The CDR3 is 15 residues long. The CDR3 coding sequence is TGCGCCAGCAGCTTGGATGTCAATAGCAATCAGCCCCAGCATTTT. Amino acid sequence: CASSLDVNSNQPQHF. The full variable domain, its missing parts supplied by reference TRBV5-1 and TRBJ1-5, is KAGVTQTPRYLIKTRGQQVTLSCSPISGHRSVSWYQQTPGQGLQFLFEYFSETQRNKGNFPGRFSGRQFSNSRSEMNVSTLELGDSALYLCASSLDVNSNQPQHFGDGTRLSIL.

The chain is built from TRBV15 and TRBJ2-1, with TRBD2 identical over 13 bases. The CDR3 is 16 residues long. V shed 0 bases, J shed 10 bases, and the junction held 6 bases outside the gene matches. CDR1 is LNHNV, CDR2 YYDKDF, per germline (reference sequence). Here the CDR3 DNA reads TGTGCCACCAGCAGAGATCCAACTAGCGGGAGGGGGGAGCAGTTCTTC. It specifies CATSRDPTSGRGEQFF. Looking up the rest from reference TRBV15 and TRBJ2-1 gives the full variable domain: DAMVIQNPRYQVTQFGKPVTLSCSQTLNHNVMYWYQQKSSQAPKLLFHYYDKDFNNEADTPDNFQSRRPNTSFCFLDIRSPGLGDTAMYLCATSRDPTSGRGEQFFGPGTRLTVL.

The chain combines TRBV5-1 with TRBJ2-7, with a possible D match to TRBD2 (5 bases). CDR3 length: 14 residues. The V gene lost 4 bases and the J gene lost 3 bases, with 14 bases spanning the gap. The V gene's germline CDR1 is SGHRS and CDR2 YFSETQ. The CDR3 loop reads CASSLRTAGYEQYF. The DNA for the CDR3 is TGCGCCAGCAGCCTGAGGACTGCAGGCTACGAGCAGTACTTC.

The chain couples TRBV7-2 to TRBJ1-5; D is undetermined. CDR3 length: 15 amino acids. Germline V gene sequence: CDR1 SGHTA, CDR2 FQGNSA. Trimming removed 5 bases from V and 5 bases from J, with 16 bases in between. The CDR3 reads CASSLNPGVDQPQHF. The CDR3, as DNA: TGTGCCAGCAGCCTCAATCCGGGAGTCGATCAGCCCCAGCATTTT.

CDR3 sequence (DNA): TGCGCCAGCAGCCAACAGCGGAGCGCAGATACGCAGTATTTT. This encodes CASSQQRSADTQYF. The chain joins TRBV4-3 to TRBJ2-3, with D perhaps matching TRBD2 (5 bases). Germline V lookup: CDR1 LGHNA, CDR2 YSLEER. The CDR3 extends over 14 amino acids. V dropped 2 bases and J dropped 4 bases, with 10 bases sitting between them.

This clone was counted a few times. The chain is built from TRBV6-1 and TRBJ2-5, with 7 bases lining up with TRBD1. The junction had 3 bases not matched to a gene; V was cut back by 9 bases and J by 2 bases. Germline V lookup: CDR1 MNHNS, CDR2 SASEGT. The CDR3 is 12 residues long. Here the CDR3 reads CASTGVQETQYF. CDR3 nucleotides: TGTGCCAGTACAGGGGTGCAAGAGACCCAGTACTTC.

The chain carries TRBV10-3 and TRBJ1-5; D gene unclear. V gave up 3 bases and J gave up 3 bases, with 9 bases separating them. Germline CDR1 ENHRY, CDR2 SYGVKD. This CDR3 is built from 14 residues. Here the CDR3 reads CAISEAGNNQPQHF. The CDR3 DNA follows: TGTGCCATCAGTGAAGCGGGTAACAATCAGCCCCAGCATTTT.

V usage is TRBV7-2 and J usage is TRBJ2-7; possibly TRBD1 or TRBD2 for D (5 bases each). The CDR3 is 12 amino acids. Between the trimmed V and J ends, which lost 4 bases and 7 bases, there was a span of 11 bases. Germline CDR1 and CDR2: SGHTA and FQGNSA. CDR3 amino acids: CASSSPWGEQYF. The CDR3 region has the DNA TGTGCCAGCAGCTCACCTTGGGGGGAGCAGTACTTC.

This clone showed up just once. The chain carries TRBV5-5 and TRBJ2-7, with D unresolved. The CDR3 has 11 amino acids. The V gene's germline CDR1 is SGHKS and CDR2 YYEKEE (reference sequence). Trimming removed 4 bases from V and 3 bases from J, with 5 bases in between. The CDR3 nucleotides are TGTGCCAGCAGCGGAAACTACGAGCAGTACTTC. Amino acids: CASSGNYEQYF.

CDR3 protein: CASRVAGFYNEQFF. The CDR3 DNA is TGTGCCAGCAGAGTAGCGGGCTTCTACAATGAGCAGTTCTTC. The chain couples TRBV7-8 to TRBJ2-1; 7 bases align to TRBD2. This CDR3 is 14 amino acids long. Germline V CDR1 and CDR2: SGHVS, FQNEAQ. The trim removed 6 bases at V and 3 bases at J, leaving 5 bases unmatched. Based on the CDR3 plus reference TRBV7-8 and TRBJ2-1, the full variable domain is GAGVSQSPRYKVAKRGQDVALRCDPISGHVSLFWYQQALGQGPEFLTYFQNEAQLDKSGLPSDRFFAERPEGSVSTLKIQRTQQEDSAVYLCASRVAGFYNEQFFGPGTRLTVL.

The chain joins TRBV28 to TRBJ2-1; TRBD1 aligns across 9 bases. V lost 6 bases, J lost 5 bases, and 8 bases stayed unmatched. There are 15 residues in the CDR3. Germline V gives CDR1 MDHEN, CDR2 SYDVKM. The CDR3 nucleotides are TGTGCCAGCAGAAGACCGGGACAGGGCAACAATGAGCAGTTCTTC. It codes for CASRRPGQGNNEQFF.

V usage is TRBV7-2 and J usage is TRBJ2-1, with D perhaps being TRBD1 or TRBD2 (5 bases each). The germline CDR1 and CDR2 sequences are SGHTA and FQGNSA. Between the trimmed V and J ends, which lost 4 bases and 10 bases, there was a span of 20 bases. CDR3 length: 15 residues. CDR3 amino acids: CASSWDRAVRGEQFF. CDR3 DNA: TGTGCCAGCAGCTGGGACCGGGCCGTTCGGGGAGAGCAGTTCTTC.

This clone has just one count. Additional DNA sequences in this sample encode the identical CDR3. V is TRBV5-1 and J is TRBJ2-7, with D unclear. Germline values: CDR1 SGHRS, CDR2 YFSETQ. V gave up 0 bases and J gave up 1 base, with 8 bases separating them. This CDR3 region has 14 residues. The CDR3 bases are TGCGCCAGCAGCTTGGCACCTGGATCCTACGAGCAGTACTTC. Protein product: CASSLAPGSYEQYF.

The CDR3 spells CASSSEDRAVYEQYF. CDR3 DNA sequence: TGTGCCAGCAGCTCGGAGGACAGGGCAGTCTACGAGCAGTACTTC. The rearrangement uses TRBV7-9 and TRBJ2-7, with 8 bases identical to TRBD1. The CDR3 has 15 residues. V shed 4 bases and J 3 bases; nucleotides not matched to a gene: 8. CDR1 is SEHNR, CDR2 FQNEAQ, per germline (reference sequence).

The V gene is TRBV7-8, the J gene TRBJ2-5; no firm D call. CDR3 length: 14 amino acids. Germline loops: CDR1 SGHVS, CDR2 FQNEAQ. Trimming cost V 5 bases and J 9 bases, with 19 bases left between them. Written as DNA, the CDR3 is TGTGCCAGCAGCCCCTTCGGTCGCGTTGGGGCCCAGTACTTC. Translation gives CASSPFGRVGAQYF.